The 29 T cell receptor beta chains given below trace back to one sample, sequenced in a study of T cells of healthy individuals. TCRdb used MiXCR to reprocess the 5' RACE reads, holding one entry per CDR3 protein. Among some 69,000 distinct CDR3 sequences listed, 15% to 20% were seen once. The receptors here all came from a human donor in good health.

This clonotype was seen more than once but under ten times. V is TRBV6-1 and J is TRBJ2-1, with a weak D call TRBD2 (5 bases). Trimming cost V 6 bases and J 1 base, with 22 bases left between them. This CDR3 is built from 18 residues. Per germline, CDR1 MNHNS and CDR2 SASEGT. CDR3 in DNA: TGTGCCAGCAGGCGTAGTTCGTTCGAACGGAGGTCCTACAATGAGCAGTTCTTC. It specifies CASRRSSFERRSYNEQFF.

This clonotype appeared a few times. The CDR3 is CASSRQGVGGRTDTQYF. The CDR3 DNA reads TGCGCCAGCAGCCGACAGGGGGTGGGGGGGCGCACAGATACGCAGTATTTT. The chain has TRBV5-1 and TRBJ2-3; 9 bases align to TRBD1. The germline V gene has CDR1 SGHRS and CDR2 YFSETQ. This CDR3 has 17 residues. Trimming cost V 4 bases and J 1 base; bases outside gene matches: 10.

A few counts support this clonotype. This chain's CDR3 is CASSYPASTLADTQYF. The CDR3 DNA reads as TGTGCCAGCAGTTACCCAGCTAGCACCCTGGCAGATACGCAGTATTTT. V gene TRBV6-2 or TRBV6-3 combines with J gene TRBJ2-3, with TRBD2 as a possible D gene (5 bases). Trimming left V 2 bases short and J 4 bases short, with 16 bases between. Germline V gives CDR1 MNHEY, CDR2 SVGEGT. The CDR3 runs 16 residues.

This clonotype was seen ten or more times. V gene TRBV6-5 combines with J gene TRBJ1-2; D is possibly TRBD1 (5 bases). The CDR3 is made up of 14 amino acids. Germline values: CDR1 MNHEY, CDR2 SVGAGI. Trimming took 0 bases from V and 9 from J, leaving 14 bases between them. The CDR3 region is CASSYSMGTSSYTF. The CDR3 DNA sequence: TGTGCCAGCAGTTACTCAATGGGGACCTCAAGCTACACCTTC.

Comment on this clonotype: One base away lies a much larger clone, so this may be a sequencing read error. V is TRBV27 and J is TRBJ2-2; D remains unclear. The CDR3 consists of 13 residues. V lost 5 bases, J lost 8 bases, and 12 bases lay in between. Germline V gives CDR1 MNHEY, CDR2 SMNVEV (reference sequence). The CDR3 nucleotides read TGTGCCAGCAGTAATATCGCCACGGGGGAGCTGTTTTTT. This gives the protein CASSNIATGELFF.

This clonotype was recorded many times. This chain links TRBV3-1 with TRBJ2-3; unclear D gene. Trimming removed 0 bases at V and 2 bases at J, with 9 bases between. The germline CDR1 and CDR2 sequences are LGHDT and YNNKEL (reference sequence). This CDR3 region has 15 residues. DNA for the CDR3: TGTGCCAGCAGCCAAGAGGATAGAGCCACAGATACGCAGTATTTT. It codes for CASSQEDRATDTQYF.

Only a few counts were recorded for this clonotype. CDR3 protein: CASTGTSSADTQYF. The CDR3 DNA follows: TGTGCCAGCACCGGGACTAGCTCCGCAGATACGCAGTATTTT. This chain joins TRBV2 and TRBJ2-3; 9 bases fit TRBD2. V lost 7 bases, J lost 4 bases, and 6 bases stayed unmatched. This CDR3 comprises 14 residues. Germline V gene lookup returns CDR1 SNHLY and CDR2 FYNNEI.

V is TRBV5-1 and J is TRBJ1-2, with 9 bases fitting TRBD1. The V gene's germline CDR1 is SGHRS and CDR2 YFSETQ. The CDR3 totals 16 residues. V lost 4 bases to trimming and J lost 5 bases; unmatched junction nucleotides: 12. CDR3 in DNA: TGCGCCAGCAGCCCTATGAAGGGACAGGGAGTTTATGGCTACACCTTC. It is translated as CASSPMKGQGVYGYTF.

This clonotype showed up many times. The chain has TRBV2 and TRBJ2-3; D gene unclear. This CDR3 is 14 amino acids long. The germline V gene has CDR1 SNHLY and CDR2 FYNNEI. V dropped 1 base and J dropped 3 bases, with 8 bases sitting between them. CDR3 in amino acids: CASSEGRLTDTQYF. In nucleotides, the CDR3 is TGTGCCAGCAGTGAAGGACGGCTTACAGATACGCAGTATTTT.

The chain carries TRBV6-1 and TRBJ1-6; 10 positions match TRBD1. Germline values: CDR1 MNHNS, CDR2 SASEGT. This CDR3 region has 15 residues. V was pared by 6 bases and J by 4 bases, with 3 bases of the junction left unmatched. CDR3 sequence reads: CASRTGGMYNSPLHF. The CDR3, as DNA: TGTGCCAGCAGGACAGGGGGCATGTATAATTCACCCCTCCACTTT.

Points on this clonotype: A read error is possible here, since a much larger clone lies one base away. The chain employs TRBV5-1 and TRBJ1-5; tentative D call: TRBD1 (6 bases). V lost 2 bases and J 4 bases, leaving 13 bases between the germline ends. This CDR3 is built from 15 residues. Germline assignment: CDR1 SGHRS and CDR2 YFSETQ. DNA of the CDR3: TGCGCCAGCAGCTTATCAGGGGTATGGAATCAGCCCCAGCATTTT. Translation: CASSLSGVWNQPQHF. The full variable domain, completed using reference TRBV5-1 and TRBJ1-5, is KAGVTQTPRYLIKTRGQQVTLSCSPISGHRSVSWYQQTPGQGLQFLFEYFSETQRNKGNFPGRFSGRQFSNSRSEMNVSTLELGDSALYLCASSLSGVWNQPQHFGDGTRLSIL.

This clonotype was counted many times. The gene calls are TRBV6-6 and TRBJ1-2; no reliable D call. The CDR3 loop spans 13 amino acids. V lost 5 bases to trimming and J lost 7 bases, with 14 bases between them. Germline V gene sequence: CDR1 MNHNY, CDR2 SVGAGI (reference sequence). The CDR3: CASSLGTVSGYTF. For the CDR3, the DNA is TGTGCCAGCAGTCTCGGAACAGTTTCTGGCTACACCTTC.

With regard to this clonotype: Because the CDR3's place on the DNA is in doubt, the DNA is left out and the CDR3 is given as listed by TCRdb. This sequence joins TRBV19 and TRBJ1-1; the table's D call, TRBD1, was not checked against the DNA. In germline, CDR1 is LNHDA, CDR2 SQIVND (reference sequence). The CDR3 spans 20 residues, counting both ends. The chain's CDR3 is CASSIIGAEAFFGQGAEAFF.

This clonotype has at least ten counts. V gene TRBV21-1 combines with J gene TRBJ2-1; no check of the table's D call, TRBD2, against the DNA was made. TRBV21-1 is termed a pseudogene. The CDR3 runs to 16 residues. The CDR3 here is CASSKARLADYNEQFF. The CDR3 DNA reads as TGTGCCAGCAGCAAAGCGCGACTAGCGGACTACAATGAGCAGTTCTTC.

The chain employs TRBV14 and TRBJ2-7; 9 positions match TRBD1. CDR1 and CDR2 from the germline V gene are SGHDN and FVKESK. The CDR3 covers 15 residues. The V and J ends lost 2 bases and 3 bases, in that order; junction bases with no gene match: 5. CDR3: CASSQPGQGYYEQYF. The CDR3 coding sequence is TGTGCCAGCAGCCAACCGGGACAGGGTTACTACGAGCAGTACTTC.

This clonotype was observed many times. The chain joins TRBV7-6 to TRBJ2-5; D gene uncertain. V lost 4 bases to trimming and J lost 2 bases, with 8 bases between them. CDR1 and CDR2 from the germline V gene are SGHVS and FNYEAQ. CDR3 length: 13 amino acids. The CDR3 bases are TGTGCCAGCAGCTGGACGGAACAAGAGACCCAGTACTTC. Encoded protein: CASSWTEQETQYF. Variable domain in full (rest from reference TRBV7-6 and TRBJ2-5): GAGVSQSPRYKVTKRGQDVALRCDPISGHVSLYWYRQALGQGPEFLTYFNYEAQQDKSGLPNDRFSAERPEGSISTLTIQRTEQRDSAMYRCASSWTEQETQYFGPGTRLLVL.

This clonotype was counted only a few times. This chain links TRBV5-1 with TRBJ1-3, with a tentative D call TRBD1 (5 bases). From germline, CDR1 is SGHRS and CDR2 YFSETQ. The V end was cut by 1 base, the J end by 0 bases, with 11 bases between. This CDR3 spans 16 amino acids. The DNA of the CDR3 is TGCGCCAGCAGCTTGTCTCCACAGGTCTCTGGAAACACCATATATTTT. Protein: CASSLSPQVSGNTIYF.

This clonotype turned up a few times. DNA for the CDR3: TGTGCCAGCAGCTTCTCCTCGGACAAGAGGGAGACCCAGTACTTC. Its translation: CASSFSSDKRETQYF. V and J are TRBV9 and TRBJ2-5; D is possibly TRBD1 (5 bases). The V gene's germline CDR1 is SGDLS and CDR2 YYNGEE. V was shortened by 4 bases and J by 5 bases, with 18 bases between the two germline ends. This CDR3 has 15 amino acids.

This clonotype came up a few times. V is TRBV19 and J is TRBJ2-2, with D maybe TRBD2 (5 bases). The V end was cut by 9 bases, the J end by 5 bases, with 13 bases between. CDR3 length: 13 amino acids. Germline V gene sequence: CDR1 LNHDA, CDR2 SQIVND (reference sequence). CDR3 loop: CASYPSGTGELFF. The CDR3 region has the DNA TGTGCCAGCTACCCTTCGGGGACCGGGGAGCTGTTTTTT.

The V call is TRBV28, the J call TRBJ2-7; 9 bases line up with TRBD2. There are 15 residues in the CDR3. Germline V gene lookup returns CDR1 MDHEN and CDR2 SYDVKM. V lost 3 bases, J lost 4 bases, and 7 bases stayed unmatched. DNA of the CDR3: TGTGCCAGCAGTTTGAGCGGGGGGCAGATATACGAGCAGTACTTC. It specifies CASSLSGGQIYEQYF.

This clonotype was seen ten or more times. The V gene is TRBV5-6, the J gene TRBJ2-3; D is perhaps TRBD2 (7 bases). Deletions cut 4 bases from V and 3 bases from J, with 15 bases between. The CDR3 length is 15 residues. Germline CDR1 reads SGHDT; CDR2 reads YYEEEE. Here the CDR3 DNA reads TGTGCCAGCAGCAATCCCGGGGGGCAGACAGATACGCAGTATTTT. Translation: CASSNPGGQTDTQYF.

Many counts were recorded for this clonotype. The rearrangement joins TRBV10-2 to TRBJ2-3; 12 bases are a match to TRBD2. Per the germline V gene, CDR1 is WSHSY and CDR2 is SAAADI. Losses at the gene ends were 5 bases for V and 0 bases for J; bases not matched to a gene: 6. This CDR3 region has 17 residues. For the CDR3, the DNA is TGCGCCAGCAGTCTGTCTAGCGGGGGGGCTAGCACAGATACGCAGTATTTT. Its protein product is CASSLSSGGASTDTQYF.

V is TRBV28 and J is TRBJ2-1, with 7 bases fitting TRBD2. Looked up from germline, CDR1 is MDHEN and CDR2 is SYDVKM. The J segment lost 9 bases and the V segment lost 3 bases, leaving 5 bases of the junction unmatched. The CDR3 loop spans 13 amino acids. The CDR3 here is CASSFGGEGEQFF. DNA for the CDR3: TGTGCCAGCAGTTTTGGGGGGGAGGGTGAGCAGTTCTTC.

The chain couples TRBV6-1 to TRBJ2-1; the D gene is possibly TRBD2 (5 bases). CDR1 MNHNS and CDR2 SASEGT come from the germline V gene. CDR3 size: 12 residues. The V gene lost 6 bases and the J gene lost 2 bases, with 5 bases spanning the gap. The DNA of the CDR3 is TGTGCCAGCAGACTAGCCTACAATGAGCAGTTCTTC. This translates into CASRLAYNEQFF.

Only a few counts were recorded for this clonotype. The chain is built from TRBV5-1 and TRBJ2-5; D may be TRBD1 or TRBD2 (5 bases each). The CDR3 sequence is 11 residues long. Germline V gene lookup returns CDR1 SGHRS and CDR2 YFSETQ. CDR3 residues: CDRGGLETQYF. The CDR3 DNA sequence: TGCGACCGGGGCGGGTTGGAGACCCAGTACTTC.

The chain combines TRBV6-5 with TRBJ2-7; 7 bases map to TRBD2. V trimming: 0 bases; J trimming: 5 bases; junction bases outside the gene matches: 10. Looked up from germline, CDR1 is MNHEY and CDR2 is SVGAGI. This CDR3 has 16 amino acids. CDR3 sequence: CASSYSPTGRENEQYF. The CDR3 DNA reads TGTGCCAGCAGTTACTCCCCGACTGGGCGGGAGAACGAGCAGTACTTC.

The chain employs TRBV6-5 and TRBJ2-1, with 7 bases identical to TRBD2. The CDR3 has 19 amino acids. V lost 6 bases to trimming and J lost 0 bases; unmatched junction nucleotides: 17. Germline CDR1 and CDR2: MNHEY and SVGAGI. CDR3 loop: CASRTSMAGVPLSYNEQFF. The CDR3, as DNA: TGTGCCAGCAGAACCTCAATGGCGGGGGTGCCTCTCTCCTACAATGAGCAGTTCTTC.

A few counts support this clonotype. The CDR3, as DNA: TGTGCCAGCAGCTTAGAAGCGGGGGGCCGTTACAATGAGCAGTTCTTC. Residues: CASSLEAGGRYNEQFF. The gene calls are TRBV7-2 and TRBJ2-1, with 9 bases fitting TRBD2. The junction had 5 bases not matched to a gene; V was cut back by 1 base and J by 4 bases. This CDR3 region has 16 residues. From germline, CDR1 is SGHTA and CDR2 FQGNSA. Combining the CDR3 with reference TRBV7-2 and TRBJ2-1 gives the whole variable domain GAGVSQSPSNKVTEKGKDVELRCDPISGHTALYWYRQSLGQGLEFLIYFQGNSAPDKSGLPSDRFSAERTGGSVSTLTIQRTQQEDSAVYLCASSLEAGGRYNEQFFGPGTRLTVL.

This clonotype was seen a few times. The chain is built from TRBV4-2 and TRBJ2-7; a weak D match, TRBD1 (6 bases). Germline CDR1 is LGHNA and CDR2 is YNFKEQ. V dropped 3 bases and J dropped 3 bases, with 18 bases sitting between them. The CDR3 loop spans 16 amino acids. CDR3 sequence: CASSQDPRGTNYEQYF. The CDR3 nucleotides are TGTGCCAGCAGCCAGGACCCCCGTGGGACAAACTACGAGCAGTACTTC.